Below, 29 T cell receptor beta chains from the same sample are listed, as sequenced in a study of CD8 T cells in ankylosing spondylitis. The study, taken as a whole, reports: What appeared characteristic of ankylosing spondylitis blood was a TCR beta motif of eight highly homologous variants.

These receptors are not linked to any known antigen. TCRdb used MiXCR to reprocess the 5' RACE reads, holding one entry per CDR3 protein. Among about 400,000 distinct CDR3 sequences listed, approximately 20% were seen once. The sequenced sample consisted of blood, either unsorted or a sorted T cell fraction (not recorded which). The receptors stem from a male donor with ankylosing spondylitis.

This clonotype was picked up a small number of times. V gene TRBV20-1 combines with J gene TRBJ2-7, with 13 bases fitting TRBD2. Germline lookup yields CDR1 DFQATT and CDR2 SNEGSKA (reference sequence). V lost 5 bases and J lost 4; bases outside the gene matches: 11. CDR3 length: 16 residues. The CDR3 bases are TGCAGTGCTCATCCGGGACTAGCGGGAATGTCGTACGAGCAGTACTTC. Its translation: CSAHPGLAGMSYEQYF.

This rearrangement joins TRBV6-2 or TRBV6-3 to TRBJ1-2; D not certain. Germline-derived CDR1 and CDR2 are MNHEY and SVGEGT. This CDR3 has 13 amino acids. With 2 bases removed from V and 3 bases from J, the gap between germline ends came to 7 bases. The CDR3 spells CASSYRRDYGYTF. The DNA of the CDR3 is TGTGCCAGCAGTTACAGGCGTGACTATGGCTACACCTTC.

The sample holds a few counts of this clonotype. This chain joins TRBV12-3 or TRBV12-4 and TRBJ1-2; tentative D call: TRBD1 (6 bases). The CDR3 is 17 residues long. V lost 3 bases and J lost 7, with 24 bases in between. CDR3 sequence reads: CASSLIGGDGRGGGYTF. The CDR3 DNA reads TGTGCCAGCAGTTTGATTGGCGGGGATGGGCGAGGGGGTGGCTACACCTTC.

The table lists this clonotype with a few counts. The chain joins TRBV7-9 to TRBJ2-1; unclear D gene. The CDR3 has 15 amino acids. V gave up 4 bases and J gave up 0 bases, with 10 bases separating them. Germline CDR1 and CDR2: SEHNR and FQNEAQ (reference sequence). The CDR3 loop reads CASSSDWSSYNEQFF. CDR3 in DNA: TGTGCCAGCAGCTCCGACTGGAGCTCCTACAATGAGCAGTTCTTC.

This clonotype was counted at least ten times. The chain carries TRBV29-1 and TRBJ2-5, with TRBD2 matching 12 bases. Germline V lookup: CDR1 SQVTM, CDR2 ANQGSEA. Germline trimming cut 6 bases from V and 5 bases from J; bases unmatched to any gene: 10. The CDR3 extends over 15 amino acids. CDR3 region: CSVPSTSGSRETQYF. The CDR3, as DNA: TGCAGCGTCCCCTCGACTAGCGGGAGTAGGGAGACCCAGTACTTC.

This clonotype was detected a few times. V and J are TRBV7-3 and TRBJ2-1, with 7 bases identical to TRBD1. Trimming at V came to 3 bases and at J to 7 bases, leaving 9 bases not matched to a gene. CDR1 and CDR2 from the germline V gene are SGHTA and FQGTGA. This CDR3 is built from 15 residues. The CDR3 loop is CASSFPGQRSNEQFF. The CDR3 bases are TGTGCCAGCAGCTTTCCGGGACAGAGGTCGAATGAGCAGTTCTTC.

The DNA of the CDR3 is TGCGCCAGCAGCTTGGGACTACGTAGTGAAGCAGATACGCAGTATTTT. Translated: CASSLGLRSEADTQYF. This chain joins TRBV5-1 and TRBJ2-3; a possible D gene is TRBD2 (5 bases). Germline V lookup: CDR1 SGHRS, CDR2 YFSETQ. This CDR3 is 16 amino acids long. Trimming pared 0 bases from V and 4 bases from J, leaving 15 bases between.

This clonotype appeared a few times. The V call is TRBV5-1, the J call TRBJ2-1; TRBD2 agrees at 8 bases. There are 17 residues in the CDR3. After removal of 4 bases from V and 7 bases from J, the junction contained 16 bases not matched to a gene. Germline CDR1 SGHRS, CDR2 YFSETQ. The CDR3 DNA is TGCGCCAGCAGCACTGATTGGACTAGCTCAGTAACGAATGAGCAGTTCTTC. It is translated as CASSTDWTSSVTNEQFF.

CDR3 amino acids: CSASPGRNRREQYF. CDR3 bases: TGCAGTGCTAGCCCTGGGCGGAACAGGAGGGAGCAGTACTTC. The gene calls are TRBV20-1 and TRBJ2-7; either TRBD1 or TRBD2 may supply D (5 bases each). This CDR3 has 14 residues. V lost 3 bases, J lost 7 bases, and 19 bases lay in between. Germline-derived CDR1 and CDR2 are DFQATT and SNEGSKA (reference sequence).

This clonotype was detected many times. This sequence joins TRBV21-1 and TRBJ2-7; TRBD1 was called by the table and not checked on the DNA. TRBV21-1 is a recognized pseudogene. The CDR3 is 16 amino acids. The CDR3 region has the DNA TGTGCCAGCAGCAAAGGTGTCTGGGACGACGACTACGAGCAGTACTTC. This translates into CASSKGVWDDDYEQYF.

V gene TRBV7-2 combines with J gene TRBJ1-5; unclear D gene. Trimming took off 5 bases at V and 0 bases at J, with 11 bases between the two ends. The CDR3 sequence is 15 residues long. CDR1 and CDR2 from the germline V gene are SGHTA and FQGNSA. The CDR3 coding sequence is TGTGCCAGCAGCCCTACGGCGACTAGCAATCAGCCCCAGCATTTT. Encoded protein: CASSPTATSNQPQHF.

This chain joins TRBV5-1 and TRBJ1-1; D is uncertain. CDR1 and CDR2 from the germline V gene are SGHRS and YFSETQ. The length of the CDR3 is 14 residues. Trimming cost V 0 bases and J 6 bases, with 12 bases left between them. CDR3 in amino acids: CASSLDGPWAEAFF. The DNA of the CDR3 is TGCGCCAGCAGCTTGGACGGGCCCTGGGCTGAAGCTTTCTTT.

This clonotype showed up just a few times. The chain has TRBV18 and TRBJ2-3; D ambiguous. Germline-derived CDR1 and CDR2 are KGHSH and LQKENI. The CDR3 loop spans 16 amino acids. Trimming left V 3 bases short and J 1 base short, with 14 bases between. CDR3 in amino acids: CASSPINLEGTDTQYF. CDR3 sequence (DNA): TGTGCCAGCTCACCCATTAACCTCGAGGGCACAGATACGCAGTATTTT. The whole variable domain, filled in from reference TRBV18 and TRBJ2-3, reads NAGVMQNPRHLVRRRGQEARLRCSPMKGHSHVYWYRQLPEEGLKFMVYLQKENIIDESGMPKERFSAEFPKEGPSILRIQQVVRGDSAAYFCASSPINLEGTDTQYFGPGTRLTVL.

This clonotype has only a few counts. This sequence joins TRBV4-1 and TRBJ1-4; weak D call: TRBD1 (5 bases). Trimming pared 4 bases from V and 4 bases from J, leaving 10 bases between. Germline-derived CDR1 and CDR2 are MGHRA and YSYEKL. The CDR3 totals 14 residues. The CDR3 spells CASSPGEINEKLFF. The CDR3 nucleotides read TGCGCCAGCAGCCCGGGGGAGATTAATGAAAAACTGTTTTTT.

V gene TRBV6-1 combines with J gene TRBJ1-1; D gene uncertain. V shed 7 bases and J shed 9 bases, with 18 bases lying between them. The CDR3 has 13 amino acids. Germline V lookup: CDR1 MNHNS, CDR2 SASEGT. This CDR3 is CASTSPGVSQAFF. Here the CDR3 DNA reads TGTGCCAGCACCTCCCCGGGAGTAAGTCAAGCTTTCTTT.

The chain employs TRBV12-3 or TRBV12-4 and TRBJ2-1, with 8 positions matching TRBD2. The CDR3 has 15 residues. After removal of 3 bases from V and 3 bases from J, the junction contained 4 bases not matched to a gene. CDR3 sequence: CASSLISGNYNEQFF. The CDR3 DNA reads as TGTGCCAGCAGTTTGATTAGCGGGAACTACAATGAGCAGTTCTTC.

In its sample, this clonotype was seen a few times. The chain links TRBV18 to TRBJ1-2; D is unclear. V was cut by 0 bases and J by 3 bases, with 14 bases left in between. The CDR3 consists of 16 residues. The V gene's germline CDR1 is KGHSH and CDR2 LQKENI. DNA of the CDR3: TGTGCCAGCTCACCACCGTGGACGCTAAACGACTATGGCTACACCTTC. Its translation is CASSPPWTLNDYGYTF.

CDR3 amino acids: CASSDGQGQGNIQYF. The CDR3 DNA reads as TGCGCCAGCTCCGATGGACAGGGTCAGGGAAACATTCAGTACTTC. V and J are TRBV5-1 and TRBJ2-4; 8 positions match TRBD1. The germline V gene encodes CDR1 SGHRS and CDR2 YFSETQ. The CDR3 spans 15 residues. V shed 7 bases and J 6 bases; nucleotides not matched to a gene: 12.

This clonotype was counted between two and nine times. V is TRBV21-1 and J is TRBJ2-7; TRBD1 is the table's D call and was not checked against the DNA. TRBV21-1 is a pseudogene locus. The CDR3 sequence is 12 residues long. CDR3 in DNA: TGTGCCAGCAGCAAAGTCCAGGGCACCAGGGACTTC. Its translation: CASSKVQGTRDF.

This clonotype was seen more than once but under ten times. V and J are TRBV7-2 and TRBJ2-7; no clear D gene. Trimming cost V 1 base and J 2 bases, with 9 bases left between them. Germline assignment: CDR1 SGHTA and CDR2 FQGNSA. The CDR3 is 14 amino acids. CDR3 sequence reads: CASSLVVGPYEQYF. The CDR3 region has the DNA TGTGCCAGCAGCTTAGTGGTGGGCCCCTACGAGCAGTACTTC.

This clonotype was counted a few times. This chain links TRBV4-3 with TRBJ2-7; D gene unclear. Per germline, CDR1 LGHNA and CDR2 YSLEER. The CDR3 loop spans 13 amino acids. Between the trimmed V and J ends, which lost 3 bases and 5 bases, there was a span of 11 bases. CDR3: CASSHNLFDEQYF. The DNA for the CDR3 is TGCGCCAGCAGCCACAACCTTTTCGACGAGCAGTACTTC.

This clonotype was recorded at least ten times. V and J are TRBV5-1 and TRBJ2-7; weak D call: TRBD1 (5 bases). V was trimmed by 2 bases and J by 2 bases, leaving 11 bases between them. The germline CDR1 and CDR2 sequences are SGHRS and YFSETQ. The CDR3 runs to 14 residues. The CDR3 DNA reads as TGCGCCAGCAGCTTTTCCCGGACAACCTACGAGCAGTACTTC. This encodes CASSFSRTTYEQYF. Based on the CDR3 plus reference TRBV5-1 and TRBJ2-7, the full variable domain is KAGVTQTPRYLIKTRGQQVTLSCSPISGHRSVSWYQQTPGQGLQFLFEYFSETQRNKGNFPGRFSGRQFSNSRSEMNVSTLELGDSALYLCASSFSRTTYEQYFGPGTRLTVT.

V usage is TRBV6-1 and J usage is TRBJ2-7; D assignment may be TRBD1 or TRBD2 (6 bases each). Germline CDR1 is MNHNS and CDR2 is SASEGT. The V end was cut by 5 bases, the J end by 1 base, with 15 bases between. This CDR3 spans 15 amino acids. CDR3 in DNA: TGTGCCAGCAGTACCCTTCGGAGGGGGTCCTACGAGCAGTACTTC. Residues: CASSTLRRGSYEQYF.

The V and J genes are TRBV3-1 and TRBJ1-4; D is perhaps TRBD1 (5 bases). The CDR3 runs 16 residues. The ends were cut back, 3 bases at V and 0 bases at J, with 11 bases in the middle. Germline CDR1 is LGHDT and CDR2 is YNNKEL (reference sequence). The CDR3 sequence is CASSQMPGTTNEKLFF. The CDR3 region has the DNA TGTGCCAGCAGCCAGATGCCAGGGACAACTAATGAAAAACTGTTTTTT.

In its sample, this clonotype was seen many times. The chain recombines TRBV29-1 with TRBJ2-5; 8 bases are shared with TRBD1. Germline V gene lookup returns CDR1 SQVTM and CDR2 ANQGSEA. This CDR3 contains 11 residues. V dropped 6 bases and J dropped 5; count of bases not matched to a gene: 2. The CDR3 sequence is CSVWTGETQYF. CDR3 coding DNA: TGCAGCGTATGGACAGGGGAGACCCAGTACTTC.

This clonotype was detected ten times or more. The chain couples TRBV7-8 to TRBJ2-1, with 10 bases fitting TRBD2. Looked up from germline, CDR1 is SGHVS and CDR2 is FQNEAQ. The ends lost 2 bases at V and 7 bases at J; junction bases unmatched: 8. This CDR3 is built from 16 residues. The CDR3 DNA reads TGTGCCAGCAGCTTACTAGCGGGAGTGTCTTGGAATGAGCAGTTCTTC. Translating it yields CASSLLAGVSWNEQFF.

The V call is TRBV20-1, the J call TRBJ1-2, with a tentative D call TRBD1 (5 bases). Germline V gives CDR1 DFQATT, CDR2 SNEGSKA (reference sequence). The CDR3 has 13 residues. Deletions cut 3 bases from V and 4 bases from J, with 12 bases between. The CDR3 DNA is TGCAGTGCTAGGAGGGACCGCGGCTATGGCTACACCTTC. Its protein product is CSARRDRGYGYTF.

This rearrangement joins TRBV24-1 to TRBJ2-4, with D perhaps matching TRBD2 (5 bases). The CDR3 is made up of 13 amino acids. The germline V gene encodes CDR1 KGHDR and CDR2 SFDVKD. Trimming left V 5 bases short and J 4 bases short, with 8 bases between. The CDR3 DNA reads TGTGCCACCAGTGGAGGGTGGAAAAACATTCAGTACTTC. This translates into CATSGGWKNIQYF.

This chain uses TRBV9 with TRBJ1-4; D is undetermined. CDR3 length: 15 residues. CDR1 SGDLS and CDR2 YYNGEE come from the germline V gene. The V gene lost 2 bases and the J gene lost 7 bases, with 15 bases spanning the gap. The DNA for the CDR3 is TGTGCCAGCAGCGTGGCCGGTTCGGGTATTGAAAAACTGTTTTTT. This sequence encodes CASSVAGSGIEKLFF. The full variable domain, with the rest looked up from reference TRBV9 and TRBJ1-4, is DSGVTQTPKHLITATGQRVTLRCSPRSGDLSVYWYQQSLDQGLQFLIQYYNGEERAKGNILERFSAQQFPDLHSELNLSSLELGDSALYFCASSVAGSGIEKLFFGSGTQLSVL.